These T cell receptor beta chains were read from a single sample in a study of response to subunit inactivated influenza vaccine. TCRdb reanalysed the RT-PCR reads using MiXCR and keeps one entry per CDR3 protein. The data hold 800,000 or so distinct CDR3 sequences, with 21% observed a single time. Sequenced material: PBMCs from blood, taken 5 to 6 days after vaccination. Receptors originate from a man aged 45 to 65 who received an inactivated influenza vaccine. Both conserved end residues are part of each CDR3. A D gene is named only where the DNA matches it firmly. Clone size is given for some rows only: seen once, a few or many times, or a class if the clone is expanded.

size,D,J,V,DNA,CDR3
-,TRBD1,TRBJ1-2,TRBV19,TGTGCCAGTAGTACCGACAGGGACTCCTATGGCTACACCTTC,CASSTDRDSYGYTF
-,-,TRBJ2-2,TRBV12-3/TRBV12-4,TGTGCCAGCAGTCCTCGGGAGAGCAACACCGGGGAGCTGTTTTTT,CASSPRESNTGELFF
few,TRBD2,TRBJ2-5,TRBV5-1,TGCGCCAGCAGCTCCCTAGCGGGAGTGATGGAGACCCAGTACTTC,CASSSLAGVMETQYF
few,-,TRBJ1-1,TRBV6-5,TGTGCCAGCAGTTACACCTGGGACGGCTACACTGAAGCTTTCTTT,CASSYTWDGYTEAFF
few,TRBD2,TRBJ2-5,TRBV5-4,TGTGCCAGCAGCTACCGAGGGACTAGGCTGGAGACCCAGTACTTC,CASSYRGTRLETQYF
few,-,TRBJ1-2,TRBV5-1,TGCGCCAGCAGCGAGGGAATTATTTCGACCTATGGCTACACCTTC,CASSEGIISTYGYTF
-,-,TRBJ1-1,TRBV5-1,TGCGCCAGCAGCCTTCTGGAGGGGACCATGAACACTGAAGCTTTCTTT,CASSLLEGTMNTEAFF
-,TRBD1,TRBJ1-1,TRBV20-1,TGCAGTGCTAGAACAAACAGGGGGGACTTGAACACTGAAGCTTTCTTT,CSARTNRGDLNTEAFF
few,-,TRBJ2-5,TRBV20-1,TGCAGTGCTACTAATTTCGGCGAGACCCAGTACTTC,CSATNFGETQYF
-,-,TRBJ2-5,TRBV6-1,TGTGCCAGCACCGGAGGGGTCCGAGAGACCCAGTACTTC,CASTGGVRETQYF
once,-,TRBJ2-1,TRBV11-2,TGTGCCAGCAGCTTAGAGGGAGGGGGAGATTGGTACAATGAGCAGTTCTTC,CASSLEGGGDWYNEQFF
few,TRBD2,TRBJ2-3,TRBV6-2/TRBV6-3,TGTGCCAGCAGCGACTCAAGCGGGAGCGGAGATACGCAGTATTTT,CASSDSSGSGDTQYF
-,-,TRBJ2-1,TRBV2,TGTGCCAGCAGTGTCGAGCGGAACTCCTACAATGAGCAGTTCTTC,CASSVERNSYNEQFF
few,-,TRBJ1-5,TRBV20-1,TGCAGTGCTCGCCAACATAACAGGGTTCATCAGCCCCAGCATTTT,CSARQHNRVHQPQHF
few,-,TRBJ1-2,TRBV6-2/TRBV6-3,TGTGCCAGCAGTGCATCGACGTATGGCTACACCTTC,CASSASTYGYTF
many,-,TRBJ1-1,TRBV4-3,TGCGCCAGCAGCCAAGATGGATTGAACACTGAAGCTTTCTTT,CASSQDGLNTEAFF
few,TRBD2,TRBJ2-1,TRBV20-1,TGCAGTGCTAGGAGGGTTGCGGGAGGTACCTACAATGAGCAGTTCTTC,CSARRVAGGTYNEQFF
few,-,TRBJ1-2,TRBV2,TGTGCCAGCAGTGAACGGGGAACCTATGGCTACACCTTC,CASSERGTYGYTF
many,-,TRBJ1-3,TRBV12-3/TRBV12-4,TGTGCCAGCAGTGCCGGGACCCTTAGCACCATATATTTT,CASSAGTLSTIYF
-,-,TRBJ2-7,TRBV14,TGTGCCAGCAGCGATAGCGGAGGCAGCTACGAGCAGTACTTC,CASSDSGGSYEQYF
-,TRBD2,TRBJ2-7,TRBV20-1,TGCAGTGCTATCCAACTGGACACGAGAGCGGGAGACGGATACGAGCAGTACTTC,CSAIQLDTRAGDGYEQYF
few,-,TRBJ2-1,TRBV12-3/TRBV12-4,TGTGCCTTCAGTTTCGACGATTTGGGGGGTAGATCCTACAATGAGCAGTTCTTC,CAFSFDDLGGRSYNEQFF
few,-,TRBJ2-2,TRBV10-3,TGTGCCATCACCTCCTCCGGGAACACCGGGGAGCTGTTTTTT,CAITSSGNTGELFF
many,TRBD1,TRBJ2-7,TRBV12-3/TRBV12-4,TGTGCCAGCAGTCCGACAGGGTCCCACGAGCAGTACTTC,CASSPTGSHEQYF
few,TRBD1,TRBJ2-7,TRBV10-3,TGTGCCATCAGGGGACAGAACGAGCAGTACTTC,CAIRGQNEQYF
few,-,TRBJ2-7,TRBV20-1,TGCAGTGCTAGCGTACTAACCTACGAGCAGTACTTC,CSASVLTYEQYF
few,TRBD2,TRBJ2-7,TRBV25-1,TGTGCCAGCAGTCGGACTAGTGGCTTCGAGCAGTACTTC,CASSRTSGFEQYF
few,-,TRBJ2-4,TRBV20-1,TGCAGCGCAAGGGAGAACATTCAGTACTTC,CSARENIQYF
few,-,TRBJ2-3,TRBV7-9,TGTGCCAGCAGCTTAGCGCTGACATCACCTAGCACAGATACGCAGTATTTT,CASSLALTSPSTDTQYF
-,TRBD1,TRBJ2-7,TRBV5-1,TGCGCCAGCAGCGTAAAGACAGGGGGTACGAGGAACGAGCAGTACTTC,CASSVKTGGTRNEQYF
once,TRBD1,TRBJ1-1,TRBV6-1,TGTGCCAGCAGCAACAGGGGGGTAGGGACTGAAGCTTTCTTT,CASSNRGVGTEAFF
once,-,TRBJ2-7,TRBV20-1,TGCAGTGCTAGAGATGGACTCCTCGGCGAGCAGTACTTC,CSARDGLLGEQYF
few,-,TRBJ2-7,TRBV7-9,TGTGCCAGCAGCCCCCAGGGACTGGGACAGTACGAGCAGTACTTC,CASSPQGLGQYEQYF
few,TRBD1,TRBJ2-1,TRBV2,TGTGCCAGCAGTGCGGAGAGTACAGGGGTTTTTGAGCAGTTCTTC,CASSAESTGVFEQFF
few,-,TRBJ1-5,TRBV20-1,TGCAGTGCTACTACAGGGAATCAGCCCCAGCATTTT,CSATTGNQPQHF
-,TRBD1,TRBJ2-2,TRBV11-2,TGTGCCAGCAGCGAACAGGGGGCTGCCGCCGGGGAGCTGTTTTTT,CASSEQGAAAGELFF
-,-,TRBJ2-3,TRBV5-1,TGCGCCAGCAGCTTTTTAGGGGCAAGCACAGATGCGCAGTATTTT,CASSFLGASTDAQYF
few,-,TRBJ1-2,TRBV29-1,TGCAGCGTTTTCACCCCTTCGCCTCCGGATAAAACCTTC,CSVFTPSPPDKTF
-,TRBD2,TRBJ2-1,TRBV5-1,TGCGCCAGCAGCTTGGTGGCTAGCGGGACCTACAATGAGCAGTTCTTC,CASSLVASGTYNEQFF
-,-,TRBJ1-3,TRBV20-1,TGCAGTGCTAGTCCCCCCACGGGCTCTGGAAACACCATATATTTT,CSASPPTGSGNTIYF
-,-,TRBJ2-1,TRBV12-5,TGTGCTAGTGGTTTGGTGTCCGGACAGCACCTCAATGAGCAGTTCTTC,CASGLVSGQHLNEQFF
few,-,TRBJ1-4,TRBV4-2,TGTGCCAGCAGCCAAGATCGGGGGGGTCTAGGACTGTTTTTT,CASSQDRGGLGLFF
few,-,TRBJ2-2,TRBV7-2,TGTGCCAGCAGCTTTTTAGCGGAAACGGCGGGGGAGCTGTTTTTT,CASSFLAETAGELFF
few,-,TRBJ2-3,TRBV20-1,TGCAGCGCTACCCGAGACGACACAGATACGCAGTATTTT,CSATRDDTDTQYF
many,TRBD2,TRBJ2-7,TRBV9,TGTGCCAGCAGCGCACTAGCGGGAGGAGCTTTCGAGCAGTACTTC,CASSALAGGAFEQYF
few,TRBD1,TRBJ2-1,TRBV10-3,TGTGCCATATCGACAGGGACCCAGCTGGGGAATGAGCAGTTCTTC,CAISTGTQLGNEQFF
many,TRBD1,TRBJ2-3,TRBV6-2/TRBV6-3,TGTGCCAGCAGCGACAGGGTCGGTGGAGGAGATACGCAGTATTTT,CASSDRVGGGDTQYF
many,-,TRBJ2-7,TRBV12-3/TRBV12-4,TGTGCCAGCAGGACGGGAGTCGAGCAGTACTTC,CASRTGVEQYF